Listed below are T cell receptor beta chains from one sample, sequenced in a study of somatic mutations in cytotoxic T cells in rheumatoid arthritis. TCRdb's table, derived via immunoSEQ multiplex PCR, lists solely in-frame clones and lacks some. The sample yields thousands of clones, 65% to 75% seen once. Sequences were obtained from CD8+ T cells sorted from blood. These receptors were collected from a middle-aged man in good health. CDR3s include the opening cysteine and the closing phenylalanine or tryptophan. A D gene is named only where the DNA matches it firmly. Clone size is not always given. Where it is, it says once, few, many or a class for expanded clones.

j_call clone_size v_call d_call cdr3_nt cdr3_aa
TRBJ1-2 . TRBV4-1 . TGCGCCAGCAGCCCGGGACAATTAGTCGGTGGCTACACCTTC CASSPGQLVGGYTF
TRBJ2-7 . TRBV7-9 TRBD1 TGTGCCAGCAGCTTAACACAGGGGGGAGAGCAGTACTTC CASSLTQGGEQYF
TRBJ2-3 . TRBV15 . TGTGCCACCAGCCCTGGTTCTAGCACAGATACGCAGTATTTT CATSPGSSTDTQYF
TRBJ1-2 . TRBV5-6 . TGTGCCAGCAGCTTGGTCAGGGTCTATGGCTACACCTTC CASSLVRVYGYTF
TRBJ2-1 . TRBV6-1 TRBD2 TGTGCCAGCAGTGGACTAGCGGGAGGGCCCAATGAGCAGTTCTTC CASSGLAGGPNEQFF
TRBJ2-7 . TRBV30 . TGTGCCTGGAGTCAATCCTACGAGCAGTACTTC CAWSQSYEQYF
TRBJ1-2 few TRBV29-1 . TGCAGCGTTGTGCCTCCTGAAGGCTACACCTTC CSVVPPEGYTF
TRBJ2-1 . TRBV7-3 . TGTGCCAGCAGCCCAATACCTGGGAATGAGCAGTTCTTC CASSPIPGNEQFF
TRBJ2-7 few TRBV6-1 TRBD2 TGTGCCAGCAGTGAAGCTAGCGGGAGCTCCTACGAGCAGTACTTC CASSEASGSSYEQYF
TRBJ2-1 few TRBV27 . TGTGCCAGCAGCCCGAAAGGGATTAAGTGGGGTGAGCAGTTCTTC CASSPKGIKWGEQFF
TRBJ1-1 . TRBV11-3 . TGTGCCAGCAGCCCGGGAGCCGGACGGAGCACTGAAGCTTTCTTT CASSPGAGRSTEAFF
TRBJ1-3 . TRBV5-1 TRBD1 TGCGCCAGCAGCAACGGGACAGCCTCTGGAAACACCATATATTTT CASSNGTASGNTIYF
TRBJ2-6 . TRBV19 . TGTGCCAGTAGTAAGGAGTGGCAGGGGGGAAACTCTGGGGCCAACGTCCTGACTTTC CASSKEWQGGNSGANVLTF
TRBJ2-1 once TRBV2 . TGTGCCAGCAGTGAACGACAGGGAGGCTACAATGAGCAGTTCTTC CASSERQGGYNEQFF
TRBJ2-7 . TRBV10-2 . TGCGCCAGCAGTGAGGCCCCGGGCTACGAGCAGTACTTC CASSEAPGYEQYF
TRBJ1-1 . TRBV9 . TGTGCCAGCTCGGGTCAGGGGATTCCTGAAGCTTTCTTT CASSGQGIPEAFF
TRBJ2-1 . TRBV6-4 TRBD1 TGTGCCAGCAGTGAAAAAATCGGGACAGGTTCCGATGAGCAGTTCTTC CASSEKIGTGSDEQFF
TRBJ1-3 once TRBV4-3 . TGCGCCAGCAGCCAAGAGCCCTCGGGGGGAACTGGAAACACCATATATTTT CASSQEPSGGTGNTIYF
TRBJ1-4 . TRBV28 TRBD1 TGTGCCAGCAGTTCCACGGACAGGGATGGGGAAAAACTGTTTTTT CASSSTDRDGEKLFF
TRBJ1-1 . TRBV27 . TGTGCCAGCAGTTTAAAGTTGACGGCTCGGGTTAGCACTGAAGCTTTCTTT CASSLKLTARVSTEAFF
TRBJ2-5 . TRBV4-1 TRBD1 TGCGCCAGCAGCCAAGCGTCCGGGACAGGGATCCAAGAGACCCAGTACTTC CASSQASGTGIQETQYF
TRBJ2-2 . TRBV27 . TGTGCCAGCAGTTTATCTTTCCCCGGGGAGCTGTTTTTT CASSLSFPGELFF
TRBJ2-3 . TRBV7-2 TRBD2 TGTGCCAGCAGCCCTGGGACTAGCAGCCGTCGGGATACGCAGTATTTT CASSPGTSSRRDTQYF
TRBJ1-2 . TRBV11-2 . TGTGCCAGCAGCTTACAAAGACAGGATTCCTATGGCTACACCTTC CASSLQRQDSYGYTF
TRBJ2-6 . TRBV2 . TGTGCCCGACTCTCCCGCTCTGGGGCCAACGTCCTGACTTTC CARLSRSGANVLTF
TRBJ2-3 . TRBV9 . TGTGCCAGCAGCGTAGCGGAGAATCGGGATACGCAGTATTTT CASSVAENRDTQYF
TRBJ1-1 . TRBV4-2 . TGTGCCAGCAGCCAAGTCTCGACAGAAAACACTGAAGCTTTCTTT CASSQVSTENTEAFF